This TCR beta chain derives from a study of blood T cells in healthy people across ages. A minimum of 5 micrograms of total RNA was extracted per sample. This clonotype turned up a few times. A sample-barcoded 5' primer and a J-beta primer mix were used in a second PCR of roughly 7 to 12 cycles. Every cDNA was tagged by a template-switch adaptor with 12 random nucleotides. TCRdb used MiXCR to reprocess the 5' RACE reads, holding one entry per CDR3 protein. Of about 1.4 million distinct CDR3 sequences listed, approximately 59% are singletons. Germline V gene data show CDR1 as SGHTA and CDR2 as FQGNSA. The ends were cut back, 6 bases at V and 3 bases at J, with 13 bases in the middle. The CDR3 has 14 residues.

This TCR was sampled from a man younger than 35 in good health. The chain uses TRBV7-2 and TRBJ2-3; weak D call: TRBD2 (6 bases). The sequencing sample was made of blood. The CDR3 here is CASSWGTHTDTQYF. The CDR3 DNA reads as TGTGCCAGCAGTTGGGGGACTCATACAGATACGCAGTATTTT.